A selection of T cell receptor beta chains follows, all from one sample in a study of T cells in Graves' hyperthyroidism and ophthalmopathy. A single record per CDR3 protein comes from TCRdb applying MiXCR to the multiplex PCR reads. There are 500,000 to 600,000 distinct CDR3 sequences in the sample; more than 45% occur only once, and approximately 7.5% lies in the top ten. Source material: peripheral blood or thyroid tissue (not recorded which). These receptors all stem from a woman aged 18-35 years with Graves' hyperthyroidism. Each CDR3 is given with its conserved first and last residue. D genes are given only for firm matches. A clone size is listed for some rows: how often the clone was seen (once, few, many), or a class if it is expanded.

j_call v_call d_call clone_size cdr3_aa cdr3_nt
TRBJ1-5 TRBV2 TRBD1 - CASRPTGDGNQPQHF TGTGCCAGCAGACCGACAGGGGACGGCAATCAGCCCCAGCATTTT
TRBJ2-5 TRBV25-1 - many CASSDGGTQYF TGTGCCAGCAGTGATGGGGGGACCCAGTACTTC
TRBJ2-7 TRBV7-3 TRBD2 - CASSASGGLAGSYEQYF TGCGCCAGCAGCGCATCAGGGGGACTAGCGGGGTCCTACGAGCAGTACTTC
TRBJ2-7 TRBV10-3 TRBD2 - CAISAGGLVSYEQYF TGTGCCATCAGTGCGGGGGGACTAGTCTCCTACGAGCAGTACTTC
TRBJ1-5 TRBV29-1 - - CSVEDRVGEQPQHF TGCAGCGTTGAAGACAGGGTGGGCGAGCAGCCCCAGCATTTT
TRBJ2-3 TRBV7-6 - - CASSVMGSFGTDTQYF TGTGCCAGCAGTGTAATGGGCTCCTTCGGCACAGATACGCAGTATTTT
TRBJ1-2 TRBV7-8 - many CASSAVYGQRGDYGYTF TGTGCCAGCAGCGCCGTCTACGGACAGAGAGGTGACTATGGCTACACCTTC
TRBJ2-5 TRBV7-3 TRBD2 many CASSVGLAGGPRETQYF TGTGCCAGCAGCGTCGGACTAGCGGGAGGGCCAAGAGAGACCCAGTACTTC
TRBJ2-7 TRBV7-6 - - CASSRDGILVSYEQYF TGTGCCAGCAGCAGGGACGGGATTTTGGTCTCCTACGAGCAGTACTTC
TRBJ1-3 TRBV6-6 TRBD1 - CASSLGQDPLNVYF TGTGCCAGCAGTTTAGGACAGGATCCACTTAACGTATATTTT
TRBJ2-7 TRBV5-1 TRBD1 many CASSGTADHEQYF TGCGCCAGCAGCGGGACAGCCGACCACGAGCAGTACTTC
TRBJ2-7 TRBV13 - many CASSLRYRAYEQYF TGTGCCAGCAGCTTAAGGTACAGGGCCTACGAGCAGTACTTC
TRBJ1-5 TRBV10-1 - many CASRTVIQPQHF TGCGCCAGCAGGACAGTTATTCAGCCCCAGCATTTT
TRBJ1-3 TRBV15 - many CATKSVLSGNTIYF TGTGCCACCAAATCCGTGCTCTCTGGAAACACCATATATTTT
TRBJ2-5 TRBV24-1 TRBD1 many CATSETGTVETQYF TGTGCCACCAGTGAAACCGGGACAGTGGAGACCCAGTACTTC
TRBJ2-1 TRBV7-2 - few CASSLVGPYNEQFF TGTGCCAGCAGCTTAGTTGGGCCTTACAATGAGCAGTTCTTC
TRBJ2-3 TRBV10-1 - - CAHPTAGAPDTQYF TGCGCCCACCCGACGGCAGGGGCTCCAGATACGCAGTATTTT
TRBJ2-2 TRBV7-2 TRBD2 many CASSLGERLAGGPTGELFF TGTGCCAGCAGCTTAGGCGAGAGACTAGCGGGAGGCCCCACCGGGGAGCTGTTTTTT
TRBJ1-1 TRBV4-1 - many CASSQESLPEAFF TGCGCCAGCAGCCAAGAAAGCTTACCTGAAGCTTTCTTT
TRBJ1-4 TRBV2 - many CASSEGRGNEKLFF TGTGCCAGCAGTGAGGGGAGGGGTAATGAAAAACTGTTTTTT
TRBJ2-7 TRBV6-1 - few CASSAAVGANGVEQYF TGTGCCAGCAGTGCAGCCGTCGGGGCGAATGGAGTTGAGCAGTACTTC
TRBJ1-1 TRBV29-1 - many CSVSFAPNTEAFF TGCAGCGTTTCCTTCGCGCCGAACACTGAAGCTTTCTTT
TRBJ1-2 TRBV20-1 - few CSARAGWGGYTF TGCAGTGCTAGGGCTGGGTGGGGGGGCTACACCTTC
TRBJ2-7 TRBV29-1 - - CAWSGGPAEQYF TGTGCCTGGAGTGGTGGCCCAGCGGAGCAGTACTTC
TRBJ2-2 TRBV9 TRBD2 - CASSLPRGGTSGRTGELFF TGTGCCAGCAGCCTCCCGAGGGGCGGGACTAGCGGGAGGACCGGGGAGCTGTTTTTT
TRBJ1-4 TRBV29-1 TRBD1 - CSVGVTGVIGEKLFF TGCAGCGTTGGGGTCACAGGGGTTATTGGTGAAAAACTGTTTTTT
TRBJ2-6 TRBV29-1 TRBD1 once CSVDRISGANVLTF TGCAGCGTGGACAGGATCTCTGGGGCCAACGTCCTGACTTTC
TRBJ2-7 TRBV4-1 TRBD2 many CASSQGLAGVHSYEQYF TGCGCCAGCAGCCAGGGACTAGCGGGGGTTCACTCCTACGAGCAGTACTTC
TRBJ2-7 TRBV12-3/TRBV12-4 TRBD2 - CASSLALAGGTYEQYF TGTGCCAGCAGTTTAGCCCTAGCGGGAGGTACCTACGAGCAGTACTTC
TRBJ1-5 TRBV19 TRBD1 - CASSMRGQVSNQPQHF TGTGCCAGTAGTATGCGGGGACAGGTTAGCAATCAGCCCCAGCATTTT
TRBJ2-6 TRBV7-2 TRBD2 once CASSFVLAGGANVLTF TGTGCCAGCAGCTTTGTCTTAGCGGGTGGGGCCAACGTCCTGACTTTC
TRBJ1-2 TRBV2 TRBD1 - CASTLTGTGRYGYTF TGTGCCAGCACCCTGACCGGGACAGGGAGATATGGCTACACCTTC
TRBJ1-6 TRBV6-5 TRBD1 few CASSYLNPRTGRQNSPLHF TGTGCCAGCAGTTACTTGAACCCCCGGACAGGGAGACAAAATTCACCCCTCCACTTT
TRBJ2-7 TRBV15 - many CATSRVSTGSYEQYF TGTGCCACCAGCAGAGTATCCACAGGGTCCTACGAGCAGTACTTC
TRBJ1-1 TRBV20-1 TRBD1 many CSARASGGTEAFF TGCAGTGCTAGGGCCTCAGGGGGCACTGAAGCTTTCTTT
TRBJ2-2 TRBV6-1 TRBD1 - CASSRARGSLVETGELFF TGTGCCAGCAGCCGGGCCAGGGGGAGTTTGGTCGAGACCGGGGAGCTGTTTTTT
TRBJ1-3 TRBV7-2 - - CASSHTGQILGNTIYF TGTGCCAGCAGCCATACAGGACAGATCCTTGGAAACACCATATATTTT
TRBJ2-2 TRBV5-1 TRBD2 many CASSSPRGRANTGELFF TGCGCCAGCAGCTCACCCCGGGGGAGGGCGAACACCGGGGAGCTGTTTTTT
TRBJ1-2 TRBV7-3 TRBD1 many CASSPDRGGMAYGYTF TGTGCCAGCAGCCCTGACAGGGGAGGGATGGCCTATGGCTACACCTTC
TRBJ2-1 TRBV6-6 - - CAIGSRDYNEQFF TGTGCCATCGGGTCCAGGGATTACAATGAGCAGTTCTTC
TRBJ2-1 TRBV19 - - CASSAWGPNEQFF TGTGCCAGTAGTGCCTGGGGGCCCAATGAGCAGTTCTTC
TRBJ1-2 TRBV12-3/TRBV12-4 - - CASSLETEAYGYTF TGTGCCAGCAGTTTGGAGACAGAGGCGTATGGCTACACCTTC
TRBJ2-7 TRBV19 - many CASSPSASSYEQYF TGTGCCAGTAGTCCTAGCGCCAGCTCCTACGAGCAGTACTTC
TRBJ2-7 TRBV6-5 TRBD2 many CAVRSGSSYEQYF TGTGCCGTTCGGAGCGGGAGCTCCTACGAGCAGTACTTC
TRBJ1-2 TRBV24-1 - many CATSELGRHGYTF TGTGCCACCAGTGAATTAGGACGGCATGGCTACACCTTC